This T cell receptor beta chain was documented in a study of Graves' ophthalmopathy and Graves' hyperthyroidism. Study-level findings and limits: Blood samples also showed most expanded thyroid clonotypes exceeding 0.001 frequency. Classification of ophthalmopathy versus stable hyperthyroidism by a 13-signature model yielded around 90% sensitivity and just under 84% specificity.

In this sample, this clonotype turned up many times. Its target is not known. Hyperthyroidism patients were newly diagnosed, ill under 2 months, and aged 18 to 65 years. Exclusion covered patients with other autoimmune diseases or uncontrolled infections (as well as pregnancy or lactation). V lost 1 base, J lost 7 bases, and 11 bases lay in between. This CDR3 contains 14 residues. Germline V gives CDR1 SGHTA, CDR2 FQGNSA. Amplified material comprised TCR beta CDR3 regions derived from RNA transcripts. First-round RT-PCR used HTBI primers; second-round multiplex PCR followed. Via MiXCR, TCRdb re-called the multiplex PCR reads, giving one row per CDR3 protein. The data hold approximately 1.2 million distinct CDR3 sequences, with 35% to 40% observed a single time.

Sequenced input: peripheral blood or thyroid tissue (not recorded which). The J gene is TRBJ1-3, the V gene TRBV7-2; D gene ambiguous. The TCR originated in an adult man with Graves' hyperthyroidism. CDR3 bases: TGTGCCAGCAGCTTAGACGCAGGCTGGAACACCATATATTTT. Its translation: CASSLDAGWNTIYF.